This T cell receptor (beta chain) was documented in a study of T cells of healthy individuals. Each CDR3 protein gets one entry after TCRdb re-called the 5' RACE reads with MiXCR. This table has tens of thousands of distinct CDR3 sequences, about 5% appearing once. Trimming removed 4 bases from V and 6 bases from J; junction bases left unmatched: 3. The CDR3 runs to 13 residues. This chain connects TRBV12-3 or TRBV12-4 to TRBJ2-1, with 7 bases lining up with TRBD2. This sequence originates from a female donor in good health. CDR3 sequence: CASSWGGGNEQFF. Here the CDR3 DNA reads TGTGCCAGCAGTTGGGGGGGTGGCAATGAGCAGTTCTTC.